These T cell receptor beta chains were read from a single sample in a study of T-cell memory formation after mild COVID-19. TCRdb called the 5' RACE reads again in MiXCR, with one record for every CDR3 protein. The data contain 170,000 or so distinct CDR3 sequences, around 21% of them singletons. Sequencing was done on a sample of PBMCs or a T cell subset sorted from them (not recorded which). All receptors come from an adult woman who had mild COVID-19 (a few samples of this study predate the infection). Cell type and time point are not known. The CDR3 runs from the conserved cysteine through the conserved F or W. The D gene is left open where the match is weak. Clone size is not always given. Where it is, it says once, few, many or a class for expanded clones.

CASSLVAQGGEAFF	TGTGCCAGCAGCTTAGTGGCACAGGGGGGAGAAGCTTTCTTT	TRBV7-2	TRBD1	.	TRBJ1-1
CATSDRQGWEAFF	TGTGCCACCAGTGATCGACAGGGCTGGGAAGCTTTCTTT	TRBV24-1	TRBD1	few	TRBJ1-1
CSARDLGNYGYTF	TGCAGTGCTAGAGATCTAGGGAACTATGGCTACACCTTC	TRBV20-1	.	.	TRBJ1-2
CSVGQGLETQYF	TGCAGCGTTGGACAGGGGTTAGAGACCCAGTACTTC	TRBV29-1	TRBD1	.	TRBJ2-5
CASSQKGLWEQFF	TGTGCCAGCAGCCAAAAGGGTTTATGGGAGCAGTTCTTC	TRBV14	.	.	TRBJ2-1
CASSPYRGKDEQFF	TGTGCCAGCAGTCCTTACAGGGGGAAAGATGAGCAGTTCTTC	TRBV27	TRBD1	few	TRBJ2-1
CASSLNRDLYTEAFF	TGCGCCAGCAGCCTCAATCGGGACCTGTACACTGAAGCTTTCTTT	TRBV4-1	.	few	TRBJ1-1
CSASETSGSSYEQYF	TGCAGTGCTAGCGAGACTAGCGGGAGCTCCTACGAGCAGTACTTC	TRBV20-1	TRBD2	.	TRBJ2-7
CASSVRRGGGGQPQHF	TGTGCCAGCAGTGTACGGAGGGGGGGAGGGGGTCAGCCCCAGCATTTT	TRBV6-5	.	many	TRBJ1-5
CASSLVTARGEQYF	TGTGCCAGCAGCTTGGTAACGGCCCGAGGGGAGCAGTACTTC	TRBV7-9	.	.	TRBJ2-7
CASSSVGDYEQYF	TGTGCCAGCTCCAGTGTTGGAGACTACGAGCAGTACTTC	TRBV18	.	.	TRBJ2-7
CASSRPIDSSSSYNEQFF	TGCGCCAGCAGTCGACCTATTGACAGTTCGAGCTCCTACAATGAGCAGTTCTTC	TRBV5-1	.	.	TRBJ2-1
CAILGGENIQYF	TGTGCCATTTTAGGGGGCGAAAACATTCAGTACTTC	TRBV12-3/TRBV12-4	TRBD1	few	TRBJ2-4
CATSEGAQPQHF	TGTGCCACCAGTGAAGGGGCCCAGCCCCAGCATTTT	TRBV24-1	.	few	TRBJ1-5
CSVEAQSPAPF	TGCAGCGTTGAAGCACAGAGCCCGGCTCCCTTT	TRBV29-1	.	.	TRBJ1-1
CASSFSTGERKKLFF	TGCGCCAGCAGCTTTTCCACAGGGGAAAGGAAAAAACTGTTTTTT	TRBV5-1	TRBD1	.	TRBJ1-4
CASAPGLAGSEQFF	TGTGCCAGTGCTCCGGGACTAGCGGGGAGCGAGCAGTTCTTC	TRBV9	TRBD2	few	TRBJ2-1
CASSLLGQEDTQYF	TGTGCCAGCAGTCTTTTGGGACAGGAAGATACGCAGTATTTT	TRBV6-6	TRBD1	.	TRBJ2-3
CSVVGQSSYNEQFF	TGCAGCGTTGTGGGCCAGAGCTCCTACAATGAGCAGTTCTTC	TRBV29-1	.	.	TRBJ2-1
CAWSMAVDNEKLFF	TGTGCCTGGAGTATGGCAGTCGATAATGAAAAACTGTTTTTT	TRBV30	.	.	TRBJ1-4
CASSFVAGEGNEQFF	TGTGCCAGCAGCTTCGTAGCGGGAGAGGGCAATGAGCAGTTCTTC	TRBV7-6	TRBD2	few	TRBJ2-1
CASSPLGTDTQYF	TGTGCCAGCAGCCCTTTGGGCACAGATACGCAGTATTTT	TRBV7-9	.	.	TRBJ2-3
CSVLQGSGYGYTF	TGCAGCGTCCTACAGGGAAGTGGCTATGGCTACACCTTC	TRBV29-1	.	few	TRBJ1-2
CASSQDRDGNQPQHF	TGCGCCAGCAGCCAAGACAGGGATGGGAATCAGCCCCAGCATTTT	TRBV4-1	.	few	TRBJ1-5
CASSLGPYSGNTIYF	TGTGCCAGCAGCTTGGGTCCTTACTCTGGAAACACCATATATTTT	TRBV7-2	.	few	TRBJ1-3
CASNRGADVTQYF	TGTGCCAGCAATCGGGGGGCCGATGTGACCCAGTACTTC	TRBV11-2	.	.	TRBJ2-5
CASSVEGNYNEQFF	TGTGCCAGCAGCGTAGAAGGGAACTACAATGAGCAGTTCTTC	TRBV9	.	.	TRBJ2-1
CSVAFRVEKLFF	TGCAGCGTCGCTTTCAGGGTTGAAAAACTGTTTTTT	TRBV29-1	.	few	TRBJ1-4
CASSRGQGATEAFF	TGCGCCAGCAGCCGAGGACAGGGGGCCACTGAAGCTTTCTTT	TRBV4-1	TRBD1	.	TRBJ1-1
CASSPNVGVQETQYF	TGTGCCAGCAGCCCAAACGTGGGGGTCCAAGAGACCCAGTACTTC	TRBV5-4	.	.	TRBJ2-5
CASSSAGYEQYF	TGTGCCAGCAGTTCGGCTGGCTACGAGCAGTACTTC	TRBV4-2	.	many	TRBJ2-7
CASSLSERSETQYF	TGTGCCAGCAGCTTGTCGGAGAGGTCTGAGACCCAGTACTTC	TRBV7-9	.	few	TRBJ2-5
CASSPTVSTDTQYF	TGTGCCAGCAGCCCAACAGTGAGCACAGATACGCAGTATTTT	TRBV7-9	.	.	TRBJ2-3
CASSLLAGPSGANVLTF	TGTGCCAGCAGCTTGTTAGCGGGACCCTCTGGGGCCAACGTCCTGACTTTC	TRBV7-3	TRBD2	few	TRBJ2-6
CASSQDNPGQLEQFF	TGCGCCAGCAGCCAAGATAACCCGGGACAGCTTGAGCAGTTCTTC	TRBV4-3	TRBD1	.	TRBJ2-1
CASSMADVPPYEQYF	TGTGCCAGTAGTATGGCGGACGTTCCCCCCTACGAGCAGTACTTC	TRBV19	.	.	TRBJ2-7
CASSYPANYGYTF	TGTGCCAGCAGTTATCCGGCTAACTATGGCTACACCTTC	TRBV12-3/TRBV12-4	.	few	TRBJ1-2
CAGSSYGRVSGVRAYNEQFF	TGTGCCGGCAGTTCTTATGGTCGGGTTAGCGGGGTTCGGGCCTACAATGAGCAGTTCTTC	TRBV12-3/TRBV12-4	TRBD2	.	TRBJ2-1
CASSLNRDSPYNEQFF	TGCGCCAGCAGCCTAAACCGGGACAGCCCCTACAATGAGCAGTTCTTC	TRBV4-3	TRBD1	few	TRBJ2-1
CSVALWIANEQFF	TGCAGCGTTGCCCTTTGGATTGCGAATGAGCAGTTCTTC	TRBV29-1	.	few	TRBJ2-1
CAWSVMAADTQYF	TGTGCCTGGAGTGTAATGGCAGCAGATACGCAGTATTTT	TRBV30	.	few	TRBJ2-3
CATSDSLAELTDTQYF	TGTGCCACCAGTGATTCTCTAGCGGAGCTCACAGATACGCAGTATTTT	TRBV24-1	TRBD2	.	TRBJ2-3
CASSFLPRVPGELFF	TGTGCCAGCAGTTTTCTACCCCGCGTCCCCGGGGAGCTGTTTTTT	TRBV27	.	once	TRBJ2-2
CASSRVYRDRGTMNTEAFF	TGTGCCAGCAGTCGAGTTTACCGGGACAGGGGTACGATGAACACTGAAGCTTTCTTT	TRBV6-5	TRBD1	.	TRBJ1-1
CAGSAQTSGGVYEQYF	TGTGCCGGCAGCGCACAGACTAGCGGGGGGGTCTACGAGCAGTACTTC	TRBV7-9	TRBD2	.	TRBJ2-7
CASSLRDRIMNTEAFF	TGTGCCAGCAGCCTGCGGGACAGAATCATGAACACTGAAGCTTTCTTT	TRBV3-1	TRBD1	few	TRBJ1-1
CASKGNWDTEAFF	TGCGCCAGCAAGGGAAATTGGGACACTGAAGCTTTCTTT	TRBV4-3	.	few	TRBJ1-1
CASSLGPGTSGRGNEQFF	TGTGCCAGCAGCTTGGGGCCTGGGACTAGCGGGAGAGGAAATGAGCAGTTCTTC	TRBV5-5	TRBD2	few	TRBJ2-1
CASSVDDRANTEAFF	TGTGCCAGCAGCGTAGATGACAGGGCGAACACTGAAGCTTTCTTT	TRBV9	TRBD1	.	TRBJ1-1
CASSLAWTGINEQFF	TGTGCCAGCAGCTTAGCCTGGACAGGAATCAATGAGCAGTTCTTC	TRBV7-9	TRBD1	few	TRBJ2-1
CSASTVYEQYF	TGCAGCGCGTCAACGGTCTACGAGCAGTACTTC	TRBV29-1	.	once	TRBJ2-7
CASSLLSNNYGYTF	TGTGCCAGCAGCTTATTGAGCAACAACTATGGCTACACCTTC	TRBV7-9	.	.	TRBJ1-2
CASSYGDRRGTQYF	TGTGCCAGCAGCTACGGGGACAGGCGGGGGACCCAGTACTTC	TRBV7-9	TRBD1	.	TRBJ2-5
CASRPPGYPDEQFF	TGTGCCAGCAGGCCGCCGGGATACCCGGATGAGCAGTTCTTC	TRBV7-8	.	many	TRBJ2-1
CSVDGQGAREETQYF	TGCAGCGTTGACGGCCAGGGGGCTAGGGAAGAGACCCAGTACTTC	TRBV29-1	TRBD1	few	TRBJ2-5
CASSSSGTPNTGELFF	TGTGCCAGCAGCTCGTCCGGGACTCCAAACACCGGGGAGCTGTTTTTT	TRBV9	.	.	TRBJ2-2
CASRDRGAYGYTF	TGTGCCAGCAGGGACAGGGGGGCTTATGGCTACACCTTC	TRBV25-1	TRBD1	.	TRBJ1-2